The rows below give T cell receptor beta chains drawn from one sample of a study of cytomegalovirus exposure and HLA in healthy donors. Here immunoSEQ multiplex PCR was the method, and the copy in TCRdb shows in-frame clones only, minus some. The table lists approximately 77,000 clones, 65% to 85% of them singletons, with 4% to 5% in the top ten. Sequenced: PBMCs. These receptor sequences come from a man in his sixties in good health and CMV-seropositive. The CDR3 runs from the conserved cysteine through the conserved F or W. A D gene is named only where the DNA matches it firmly. Not every row has a clone size; where given, it reads once, few, many or a size class.

>TRBV30|-|TRBJ2-2|-
CAWSVTVTGELFF
TGTGCCTGGAGCGTTACGGTTACCGGGGAGCTGTTTTTT
>TRBV5-6|-|TRBJ1-2|-
CASSAGTWVKDGYTF
TGTGCCAGCAGCGCCGGGACATGGGTAAAGGATGGCTACACCTTC
>TRBV25-1|-|TRBJ2-1|TRBD2
CASSDPSGRAYNEQFF
TGTGCCAGCAGTGATCCTAGCGGGAGGGCCTACAATGAGCAGTTCTTC
>TRBV6-6|-|TRBJ2-3|TRBD2
CASSFLAGGGADTRYF
TGTGCCAGCAGTTTCTTAGCGGGGGGGGGAGCAGATACGCGGTATTTT
>TRBV7-2|few|TRBJ1-6|-
CASSLEIRKGTPNSPLHF
TGTGCCAGCAGCTTAGAGATCCGAAAAGGGACACCCAATTCACCCCTCCACTTT
>TRBV11-2|-|TRBJ1-5|-
CASSSPRGTQHF
TGTGCCAGCTCATCCCCCCGGGGGACCCAGCATTTT
>TRBV9|-|TRBJ2-7|TRBD1
CASSGTGTGGSEQYF
TGTGCCAGCAGCGGCACCGGGACAGGGGGTTCCGAGCAGTACTTC
>TRBV10-3|-|TRBJ1-2|TRBD1
CAIRGQGPFNYGYTF
TGTGCCATCAGGGGACAGGGGCCCTTTAACTATGGCTACACCTTC
>TRBV11-2|-|TRBJ2-7|-
CASSWARGDYEQYF
TGTGCCAGCAGCTGGGCTAGAGGGGACTACGAGCAGTACTTC
>TRBV30|-|TRBJ1-5|-
CAWSVSGLNNQPQHF
TGTGCCTGGAGTGTATCGGGACTAAACAATCAGCCCCAGCATTTT
>TRBV7-6|-|TRBJ2-7|-
CASTYQGMSSEQYF
TGTGCCAGCACCTACCAGGGAATGTCTAGCGAGCAGTACTTC
>TRBV10-2|-|TRBJ2-3|TRBD2
CASRPPAGPSTDTQYF
TGCGCCAGCAGGCCACCAGCGGGGCCTAGCACAGATACGCAGTATTTT
>TRBV10-3|-|TRBJ2-5|-
CAISESLGAETQYF
TGTGCCATCAGTGAGTCATTAGGAGCGGAGACCCAGTACTTC
>TRBV5-1|-|TRBJ1-5|TRBD1
CASSLGETGGGQPQHF
TGCGCCAGCAGCTTGGGGGAGACAGGGGGAGGACAGCCCCAGCATTTT
>TRBV28|few|TRBJ1-2|-
CASSLGSRGYGYTF
TGTGCCAGCAGTTTAGGCAGTCGGGGCTATGGCTACACCTTC
>TRBV11-2|-|TRBJ1-1|-
CASSLDVGGTEAFF
TGTGCCAGCAGCTTAGACGTCGGGGGTACTGAAGCTTTCTTT
>TRBV9|few|TRBJ2-2|-
CASSVVDSITGELFF
TGTGCCAGCAGCGTAGTTGACTCTATAACCGGGGAGCTGTTTTTT
>TRBV30|-|TRBJ2-5|TRBD2
CAWTSGSPGHRETQYF
TGTGCCTGGACTAGCGGCTCTCCCGGGCATCGAGAGACCCAGTACTTC
>TRBV10-3|-|TRBJ2-1|-
CAISEAGHEQFF
TGTGCCATCAGTGAGGCGGGACATGAGCAGTTCTTC
>TRBV6-5|few|TRBJ1-1|-
CASSYGTNTEAFF
TGTGCCAGCAGTTACGGGACAAACACTGAAGCTTTCTTT
>TRBV10-1|-|TRBJ2-7|-
CASSETGSYEQYF
TGCGCCAGCAGTGAAACAGGATCCTACGAGCAGTACTTC
>TRBV6-5|-|TRBJ1-4|TRBD1
CASTPRGQSNEKLFF
TGTGCCAGCACCCCGAGGGGACAGTCTAATGAAAAACTGTTTTTT
>TRBV7-9|-|TRBJ1-5|TRBD1
CASSLGQGAGQPQHF
TGTGCCAGCAGCTTAGGACAGGGGGCAGGACAGCCCCAGCATTTT
>TRBV5-6|few|TRBJ2-7|-
CASSWDSNGGQYF
TGTGCCAGCAGCTGGGACAGTAACGGGGGGCAGTACTTC
>TRBV5-6|-|TRBJ1-3|-
CASSLRQPGNTIYF
TGTGCCAGCAGCTTGCGACAGCCTGGAAACACCATATATTTT
>TRBV10-2|few|TRBJ2-7|-
CATGIGRAYEQYF
TGCGCCACAGGGATCGGCAGGGCCTACGAGCAGTACTTC
>TRBV7-3|-|TRBJ2-1|-
CASSLRGGGRSPYNEQFF
TGTGCCAGCAGCTTAAGAGGGGGCGGGAGGTCCCCCTACAATGAGCAGTTCTTC
>TRBV7-2|-|TRBJ2-7|-
CASSLVDTYEQYF
TGTGCCAGCAGCTTAGTAGATACCTACGAGCAGTACTTC
>TRBV7-2|-|TRBJ1-2|-
CASSPHGGQRAHTF
TGTGCCAGCAGCCCACACGGGGGGCAACGGGCCCACACCTTC
>TRBV11-2|-|TRBJ2-1|TRBD1
CASSLYTGGNEQFF
TGTGCCAGCAGCTTGTACACAGGGGGCAATGAGCAGTTCTTC
>TRBV5-4|-|TRBJ2-1|TRBD2
CASSLGSGGQYNEQFF
TGTGCCAGCAGCTTAGGCAGCGGGGGGCAATACAATGAGCAGTTCTTC
>TRBV10-3|-|TRBJ2-3|TRBD2
CAISDYSGGVTDTQYF
TGTGCCATCAGTGACTATAGCGGGGGGGTGACAGATACGCAGTATTTT
>TRBV4-1|-|TRBJ2-1|TRBD2
CASSLGLAKHNEQFF
TGCGCCAGCAGCCTCGGACTAGCCAAACACAATGAGCAGTTCTTC
>TRBV9|few|TRBJ2-7|-
CASSVEGQPPYEQYF
TGTGCCAGCAGCGTAGAAGGACAGCCACCCTACGAGCAGTACTTC
>TRBV7-6|-|TRBJ2-7|TRBD1
CASSPGTGNHYEQYF
TGTGCCAGCAGCCCCGGGACAGGGAACCACTACGAGCAGTACTTC
>TRBV10-2|once|TRBJ2-1|TRBD2
CASSISGGRSYNEQFF
TGCGCCAGCAGCATTAGCGGGGGCCGCTCCTACAATGAGCAGTTCTTC
>TRBV7-9|-|TRBJ1-1|TRBD1
CASTQGAGEAFF
TGTGCCAGCACCCAGGGGGCAGGAGAAGCTTTCTTT
>TRBV18|once|TRBJ1-1|-
CASSPEGVHMNTEAFF
TGTGCCAGCTCACCTGAGGGGGTCCACATGAACACTGAAGCTTTCTTT
>TRBV5-5|-|TRBJ1-1|-
CASSGLLNTEAFF
TGTGCCAGCAGCGGACTGTTGAACACTGAAGCTTTCTTT
>TRBV4-1|few|TRBJ1-1|TRBD1
CASSLGTGGTEAFF
TGCGCCAGCAGCCTCGGGACAGGGGGCACTGAAGCTTTCTTT
>TRBV30|-|TRBJ2-7|-
CAWRISGRGYEQYF
TGTGCCTGGAGGATCAGTGGCAGGGGCTACGAGCAGTACTTC
>TRBV5-5|-|TRBJ1-6|-
CASSLDGGPLHF
TGTGCCAGCAGCTTGGACGGGGGACCCCTCCACTTT
>TRBV2|few|TRBJ2-7|-
CASISENSYEQYF
TGTGCCAGCATCTCTGAGAACTCCTACGAGCAGTACTTC
>TRBV10-2|-|TRBJ2-5|-
CASSGLEGETQYF
TGCGCCAGCAGTGGACTAGAGGGAGAGACCCAGTACTTC
>TRBV29-1|-|TRBJ2-3|-
CSAPWGGQADTQYF
TGCAGCGCCCCGTGGGGGGGGCAGGCAGATACGCAGTATTTT
>TRBV9|-|TRBJ2-7|-
CASSPLGAGGSYEQYF
TGTGCCAGCAGCCCCCTGGGAGCAGGGGGGTCCTACGAGCAGTACTTC
>TRBV10-1|once|TRBJ2-2|-
CASSEGGGGDTGELFF
TGCGCCAGCAGTGAAGGCGGCGGAGGGGACACCGGGGAGCTGTTTTTT
>TRBV30|-|TRBJ1-2|-
CAWSYHDRSGYGYTF
TGTGCCTGGAGCTACCACGACAGGTCCGGCTATGGCTACACCTTC
>TRBV6-6|-|TRBJ2-3|-
CASSLASRFDTQYF
TGTGCCAGCAGTCTGGCTTCTAGATTCGATACGCAGTATTTT
>TRBV7-8|-|TRBJ1-5|TRBD1
CASSLTGISNQPQHF
TGTGCCAGCAGCTTGACAGGGATTAGCAATCAGCCCCAGCATTTT
>TRBV2|-|TRBJ2-7|TRBD2
CASSPGLAGGPRYF
TGTGCCAGCAGTCCAGGACTAGCGGGGGGGCCTCGGTACTTC
>TRBV27|-|TRBJ2-7|TRBD1
CASSRFIQGYEQYF
TGTGCCAGCAGCCGTTTTATACAGGGGTACGAGCAGTACTTC
>TRBV6-5|few|TRBJ2-7|TRBD1
CASSLQGLGWYEQYF
TGTGCCAGCAGTTTACAGGGGCTTGGGTGGTACGAGCAGTACTTC
>TRBV5-4|-|TRBJ2-7|-
CASGSGSYEQYF
TGTGCCTCCGGATCGGGCTCCTACGAGCAGTACTTC